This T cell receptor (beta chain) was obtained from a study of shared clonotypes between healthy human individuals. Per the germline V gene, CDR1 is SGHNT and CDR2 is YYREEE (reference sequence). Trimming cost V 1 base and J 3 bases, with 16 bases left between them. The CDR3 runs to 16 residues. Libraries were prepared by immunoSEQ multiplex PCR; TCRdb keeps only in-frame clonotypes and omits some of them. Here the sample spans some 1,600,000 clones, 95% to 99% being singletons. The sequence came from a man aged 30-40 years in good health. Sequenced material: naive CD4+ T cells sorted from blood. Sample subset: CD45RA+ positively selected. The V and J genes are TRBV5-4 and TRBJ2-5; maybe TRBD2 (6 bases). DNA for the CDR3: TGTGCCAGCAGCTTGTCTCTCCGCCCGGGGGAAGAGACCCAGTACTTC. This gives the protein CASSLSLRPGEETQYF.